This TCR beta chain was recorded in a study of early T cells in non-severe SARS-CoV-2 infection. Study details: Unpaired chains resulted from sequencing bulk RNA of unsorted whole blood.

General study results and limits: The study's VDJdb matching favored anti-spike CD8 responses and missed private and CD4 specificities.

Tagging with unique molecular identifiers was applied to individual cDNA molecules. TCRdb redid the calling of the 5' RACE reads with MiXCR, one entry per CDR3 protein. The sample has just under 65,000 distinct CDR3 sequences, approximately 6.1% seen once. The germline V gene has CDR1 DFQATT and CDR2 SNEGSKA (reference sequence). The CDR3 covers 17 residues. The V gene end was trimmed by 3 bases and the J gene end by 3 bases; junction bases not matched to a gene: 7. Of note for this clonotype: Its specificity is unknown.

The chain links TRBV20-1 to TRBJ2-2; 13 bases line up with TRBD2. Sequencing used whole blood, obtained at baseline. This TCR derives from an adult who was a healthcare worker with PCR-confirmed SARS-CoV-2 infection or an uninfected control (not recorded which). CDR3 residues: CSASQGTSGTHTGELFF. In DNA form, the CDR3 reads TGCAGTGCTAGTCAAGGGACTAGCGGGACCCACACCGGGGAGCTGTTTTTT.